This TCR beta chain was identified during a study of early T cells in non-severe SARS-CoV-2 infection. MiXCR was run by TCRdb on the 5' RACE reads, yielding one entry per CDR3 protein. The data hold around 62,000 distinct CDR3 sequences, with 4.9% observed a single time. In germline, CDR1 is LNHNV, CDR2 YYDKDF (reference sequence). CDR3 length: 14 amino acids. V was pared by 3 bases and J by 8 bases, with 5 bases of the junction left unmatched. This clonotype originated in an adult who was a healthcare worker with PCR-confirmed SARS-CoV-2 infection or an uninfected control (not recorded which). Sequencing was carried out using whole blood. The chain recombines TRBV15 with TRBJ1-4; TRBD1 agrees at 8 bases. This CDR3 reads CATSREGTGEKLFF. In DNA form, the CDR3 reads TGTGCCACCAGCAGGGAAGGGACAGGCGAAAAACTGTTTTTT.